The rows below give T cell receptor beta chains drawn from one sample of a study of OX40 agonist ivuxolimab in advanced cancers. Assay: immunoSEQ multiplex PCR; the TCRdb copy retains only in-frame clones and omits some. The sample has tens of thousands of clones, about 89% seen once. The source material was CD4+ or CD8+ T cells sorted from blood, sampled in a trial of the OX40 agonist ivuxolimab. Source of these receptors: an adult with an advanced solid tumor such as melanoma, head and neck, liver or kidney cancer. Each CDR3 is given with its conserved first and last residue. Each record gives: D gene, J gene, clone size, V gene, CDR3 DNA, CDR3 protein. A D gene is named only where the DNA matches it firmly. Clone size appears in some rows only: once, few, many, or a class for an expanded clone.

TRBD1 TRBJ1-4 . TRBV5-4 TGTGCCAGCAGCCGGGCCCCGGGACAGGACAATGAAAAACTGTTTTTT CASSRAPGQDNEKLFF
TRBD1 TRBJ2-1 few TRBV5-1 TGCGCCAGCAGCCAGGGGGACAGGGCCGACAATGAGCAGTTCTTC CASSQGDRADNEQFF
. TRBJ2-4 once TRBV7-9 TGTGCCAGCAGCTTAAAGGGGACTCAGGCCAAAAACATTCAGTACTTC CASSLKGTQAKNIQYF
TRBD1 TRBJ1-1 . TRBV11-3 TGTGCCAGCAGCTTAGTACAGGGGATGGGTCTGAACACTGAAGCTTTCTTT CASSLVQGMGLNTEAFF
. TRBJ2-2 . TRBV18 TGTGCCAGCTCACCACAGGAAACGAACACCGGGGAGCTGTTTTTT CASSPQETNTGELFF
. TRBJ1-1 . TRBV19 TGTGCCACCGCGAGGACGGAGCCGAACACTGAAGCTTTCTTT CATARTEPNTEAFF
. TRBJ2-1 . TRBV6-4 TGTGCCAGCAGTGACTCAGGGGCAGGGGCCAGAGGGCAGTTCTTC CASSDSGAGARGQFF
TRBD1 TRBJ2-7 . TRBV5-1 TGCGCCAGCAGCTTGGACGCGACAGGGGGATTCCACGAGCAGTACTTC CASSLDATGGFHEQYF
TRBD1 TRBJ2-7 . TRBV4-3 TGCGCCAGCAGCCAAGTACGACAGGGCTTCTACGAGCAGTACTTC CASSQVRQGFYEQYF
. TRBJ2-3 . TRBV7-9 TGTGCCAGCAGCTTGGGTACGCAGTATTTT CASSLGTQYF
. TRBJ2-2 . TRBV4-3 TGCGCCAGCAGCCAAGAAGGACAGCGGACCGGGGAGCTGTTTTTT CASSQEGQRTGELFF
. TRBJ2-1 . TRBV11-2 TGTGCCAGCAGCTTAGCTGGTAACAATGAGCAGTTCTTC CASSLAGNNEQFF
. TRBJ1-1 . TRBV6-6 TGTGCCAGCAGGGTCTCTGACACTGAAGCTTTCTTT CASRVSDTEAFF
TRBD1 TRBJ1-2 . TRBV27 TGTGCCAGCAGTTTAAGGGCAGGGGGCATACTTGGCTACACCTTC CASSLRAGGILGYTF
TRBD2 TRBJ2-1 . TRBV4-1 TGCGCCAGCAGCCAAGTCCAAGGTTGGCGGGAGGTTTACAATGAGCAGTTCTTC CASSQVQGWREVYNEQFF
TRBD2 TRBJ2-7 . TRBV28 TGTGCCAGCAGTTCAACCGGGACTAGTCCCTACGAGCAGTACTTC CASSSTGTSPYEQYF
. TRBJ2-5 once TRBV5-1 TGCGCCAGCAGCCCCGCGCCCCAAGAGACCCAGTACTTC CASSPAPQETQYF
. TRBJ2-1 . TRBV29-1 TGCAGCGTTGCCGTAGACGCTCTCTTCTCGGATGAGCAGTTCTTC CSVAVDALFSDEQFF
TRBD1 TRBJ2-3 . TRBV6-5 TGTGCCAGCAACCAACAGGGGTCTAGCACAGATACGCAGTATTTT CASNQQGSSTDTQYF
. TRBJ1-3 . TRBV23-1 TGCGCCAGCAGTCAAGGCGGTGGAAACACCATATATTTT CASSQGGGNTIYF
. TRBJ2-3 . TRBV7-2 TGTGCCAGCAGCTTACCTTCCACAGATACGCAGTATTTT CASSLPSTDTQYF
. TRBJ1-6 once TRBV30 TGTGCCTGGAGTGACCAGGGAGTTTTTTATAATTCACCCCTCCACTTT CAWSDQGVFYNSPLHF
. TRBJ2-1 . TRBV10-3 TGTGCCACCGCGGAGGGGGGAGGGCCGGTCAATGAGCAGTTCTTC CATAEGGGPVNEQFF
. TRBJ1-1 . TRBV6-6 TGTGCCAGCAGTTCGGAACGGCGGAACACTGAAGCTTTCTTT CASSSERRNTEAFF
TRBD1 TRBJ2-7 . TRBV11-2 TGTGCCAGCAGCTCCACAGGGGCGATGGGAGAGCAGTACTTC CASSSTGAMGEQYF
TRBD2 TRBJ2-1 . TRBV10-3 TGTGCCATCAGTGAAACTAGCGGATACAATGAGCAGTTCTTC CAISETSGYNEQFF
. TRBJ2-1 . TRBV6-1 TGTGCCAGCAGTCTCCTAGCGAGAGCCTACAATGAGCAGTTCTTC CASSLLARAYNEQFF
TRBD1 TRBJ2-7 . TRBV29-1 TGCAGCGTTGAAAGGACAGGGAGCGAGCAGTACTTC CSVERTGSEQYF
. TRBJ2-3 . TRBV5-4 TGTGCCAGCAGCTTGGTGACGGTAGTCGGTGGGGATACGCAGTATTTT CASSLVTVVGGDTQYF
. TRBJ1-2 few TRBV27 TGTGCCAGCAGAGCACCGGGACGAGAATCTCGCTACACCTTC CASRAPGRESRYTF
TRBD1 TRBJ2-3 . TRBV7-9 TGTGCCAGCAGCCCGTGGGACAGAGTATCTAGCACAGATACGCAGTATTTT CASSPWDRVSSTDTQYF
TRBD2 TRBJ2-1 . TRBV11-2 TGTGCCAGCAGCACACAGCGGGAGGTTACGATCGGGCAGTTCTTC CASSTQREVTIGQFF
. TRBJ2-3 . TRBV19 TGTGCCAGCAGAAAAGGACTGCACCCAGATACGCAGTATTTT CASRKGLHPDTQYF
TRBD2 TRBJ2-1 once TRBV9 TGTGCCAGCAGCCGCGGGGGTGCAGAATACAATGAGCAGTTCTTC CASSRGGAEYNEQFF
. TRBJ2-5 . TRBV5-8 TGTGCCAGCAGCTTGGAAATAGGGAGCGGGCAAGAGACCCAGTACTTC CASSLEIGSGQETQYF
TRBD2 TRBJ2-5 . TRBV6-5 TGTGCCAGCGGTCTAGCGGGAGGGCCAATAGAGACCCAGTACTTC CASGLAGGPIETQYF
TRBD2 TRBJ2-5 . TRBV18 TGTGCCAGCTCACCACGGGAGGGGGAGACCCAGTACTTC CASSPREGETQYF
TRBD2 TRBJ2-1 . TRBV5-5 TGTGCCAGCAGCATCAACGCCGGACTAGCGGGATTTAATGAGCAGTTCTTC CASSINAGLAGFNEQFF
TRBD2 TRBJ2-7 . TRBV5-4 TGTGCCAGCAGCTTGGCAGGGGAATCCGGGACTAGTAAGTACTTC CASSLAGESGTSKYF
. TRBJ1-5 once TRBV6-5 TGTGCCAGCACGCAGGACGGCAATCAGCCCCAGCATTTT CASTQDGNQPQHF
TRBD1 TRBJ2-3 medium-sized TRBV7-7 TGTGCCAGCAGCCTACAGGGGTCTAGCACAGATACGCAGTATTTT CASSLQGSSTDTQYF
TRBD2 TRBJ2-7 once TRBV5-5 TGTGCCAGCAGCCCCGGACTAGCGGAATCCTACGAGCAGTACTTC CASSPGLAESYEQYF
. TRBJ1-5 . TRBV15 TGTGCCACCAGCAGGGGTTCGTTTTTGGGGAATCAGCCCCAGCATTTT CATSRGSFLGNQPQHF
. TRBJ1-5 few TRBV6-1 TGTGCCAGCAGTGAATACAGGGCAGTTAATCAGCCCCAGCATTTT CASSEYRAVNQPQHF
. TRBJ1-2 . TRBV2 TGTGCCAGCAGTGAATCGAGAGGGACGGGGCGGGGGGGCTACACCTTC CASSESRGTGRGGYTF
. TRBJ1-4 few TRBV15 TGTGCCACCAGCAGAGATTTGGGAAATGAAAAACTGTTTTTT CATSRDLGNEKLFF
. TRBJ2-7 . TRBV9 TGTGCCAGCAGCGTAGATGGACACCACTCCTACGAGCAGTACTTC CASSVDGHHSYEQYF
TRBD1 TRBJ2-1 once TRBV7-8 TGTGCCAGCAGCCCGAGACAGGGGTCCTACAATGAGCAGTTCTTC CASSPRQGSYNEQFF
TRBD1 TRBJ1-1 . TRBV18 TGTGCCAGCTCACCGGATTTAACAGGGGCTGAAGCTTTCTTT CASSPDLTGAEAFF
. TRBJ2-1 . TRBV5-1 TGCGCCAGCAGCTTGGATCCCTTGTCGAGCTCCTACAATGAGCAGTTCTTC CASSLDPLSSSYNEQFF
. TRBJ2-5 . TRBV5-6 TGTGCCAGCAGCTTGGAATGGACTTTGGGCCAAGAGACCCAGTACTTC CASSLEWTLGQETQYF
. TRBJ2-7 . TRBV7-8 TGTGCCAGCCACGGGTGGGGCTCCGAGCAGTACTTC CASHGWGSEQYF
. TRBJ1-4 . TRBV6-1 TGTGCCAGCAGTCCCCAACAGGGTGGGGCTGAAAAACTGTTTTTT CASSPQQGGAEKLFF
. TRBJ2-1 . TRBV6-4 TGTGCCAGCAGTGACGGGACTCCAAGGGATGAGCAGTTCTTC CASSDGTPRDEQFF